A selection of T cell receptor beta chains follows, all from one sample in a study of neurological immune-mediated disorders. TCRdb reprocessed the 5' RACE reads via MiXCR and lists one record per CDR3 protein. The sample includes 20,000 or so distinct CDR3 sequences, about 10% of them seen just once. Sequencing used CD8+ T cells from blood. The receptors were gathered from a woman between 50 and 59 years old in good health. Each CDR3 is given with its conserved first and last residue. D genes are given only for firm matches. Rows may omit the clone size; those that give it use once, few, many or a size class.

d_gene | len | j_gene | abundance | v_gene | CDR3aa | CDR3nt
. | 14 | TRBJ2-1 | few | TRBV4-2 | CASGLVGAGNEQFF | TGTGCCAGCGGATTGGTAGGGGCGGGTAATGAGCAGTTCTTC
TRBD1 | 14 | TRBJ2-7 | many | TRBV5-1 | CASSLWDRVPEQYF | TGCGCCAGCAGCTTGTGGGACAGGGTCCCCGAGCAGTACTTC
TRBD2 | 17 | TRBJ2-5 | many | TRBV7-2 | CASSLKTSGRIQETQYF | TGTGCCAGCAGCTTAAAGACTAGCGGGAGGATTCAAGAGACCCAGTACTTC
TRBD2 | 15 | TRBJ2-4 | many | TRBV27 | CASSRGGPAKNIQYF | TGTGCCAGCAGCCGGGGGGGTCCAGCCAAAAACATTCAGTACTTC
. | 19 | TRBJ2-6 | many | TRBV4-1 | CASSQIPGQRASGANVLTF | TGCGCCAGCAGCCAAATACCGGGACAAAGAGCCTCTGGGGCCAACGTCCTGACTTTC
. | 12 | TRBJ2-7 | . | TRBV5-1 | CASSLEGFGQYF | TGCGCCAGCAGCTTGGAGGGCTTCGGGCAGTACTTC
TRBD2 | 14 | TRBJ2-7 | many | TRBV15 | CATSTSGFPYEQYF | TGTGCCACCAGCACTAGCGGGTTCCCCTACGAGCAGTACTTC
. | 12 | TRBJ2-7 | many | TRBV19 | CASSLQAYEQYF | TGTGCCAGTAGTCTCCAAGCCTACGAGCAGTACTTC
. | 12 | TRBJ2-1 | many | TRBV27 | CASKGVHNEQFF | TGTGCCAGCAAGGGGGTCCACAATGAGCAGTTCTTC
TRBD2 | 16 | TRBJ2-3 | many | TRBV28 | CASSKGLAGSEGSQYF | TGTGCCAGCAGTAAGGGACTAGCGGGGAGTGAAGGGTCGCAGTATTTT
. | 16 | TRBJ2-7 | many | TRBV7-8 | CASGTHIPAENYEQYF | TGTGCCAGCGGTACACATATTCCCGCGGAGAACTACGAGCAGTACTTC
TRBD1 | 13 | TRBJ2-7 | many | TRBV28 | CASSDRGTNGQYF | TGTGCCAGCTCCGACAGGGGGACGAACGGTCAGTACTTC
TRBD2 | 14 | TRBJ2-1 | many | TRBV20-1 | CSARGLAGVHEQFF | TGCAGTGCTAGGGGGCTAGCGGGGGTTCATGAGCAGTTCTTC
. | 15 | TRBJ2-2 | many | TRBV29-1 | CSVEGADRNTGELFF | TGCAGCGTTGAAGGGGCTGACAGGAACACCGGGGAGCTGTTTTTT
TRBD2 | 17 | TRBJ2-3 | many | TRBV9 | CASSVEGGGGALDTQYF | TGTGCCAGCAGCGTAGAGGGCGGCGGGGGGGCTTTAGATACGCAGTATTTT
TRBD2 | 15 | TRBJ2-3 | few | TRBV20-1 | CSAGGRTRSTDTQYF | TGCAGTGCTGGGGGGAGGACTAGGAGCACAGATACGCAGTATTTT
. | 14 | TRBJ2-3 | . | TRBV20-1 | CSGSGGGGGDTQYF | TGCAGTGGCAGTGGCGGGGGAGGGGGAGATACGCAGTATTTT
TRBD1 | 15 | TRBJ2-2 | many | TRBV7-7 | CASSLRTGEAGELFF | TGTGCCAGCAGCCTTAGGACAGGGGAAGCCGGGGAGCTGTTTTTT
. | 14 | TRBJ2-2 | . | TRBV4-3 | CASSQGAGPGELFF | TGCGCCAGCAGCCAGGGCGCGGGGCCCGGGGAGCTGTTTTTT
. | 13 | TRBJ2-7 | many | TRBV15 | CATSRARAYEQYF | TGTGCCACCAGCAGAGCCAGGGCCTACGAGCAGTACTTC
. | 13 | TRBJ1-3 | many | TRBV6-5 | CASSPGGRNTIYF | TGTGCCAGCAGCCCCGGGGGGCGAAACACCATATATTTT
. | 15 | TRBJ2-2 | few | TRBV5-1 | CASSLVEGLTGELFF | TGCGCCAGCAGCTTGGTCGAAGGTTTAACCGGGGAGCTGTTTTTT
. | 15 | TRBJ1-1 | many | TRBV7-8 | CASSLAPKGDTEAFF | TGTGCCAGCAGCTTAGCCCCGAAAGGAGACACTGAAGCTTTCTTT
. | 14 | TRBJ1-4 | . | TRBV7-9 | CASSSRGGNEKLFF | TGTGCCAGCAGCTCCCGTGGGGGCAATGAAAAACTGTTTTTT
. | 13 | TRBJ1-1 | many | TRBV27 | CASSSGMNTEAFF | TGTGCCAGCAGTTCCGGAATGAACACTGAAGCTTTCTTT
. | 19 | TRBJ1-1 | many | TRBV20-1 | CSARAQPGPGQVWRTEAFF | TGCAGTGCTAGGGCCCAACCCGGCCCGGGGCAGGTGTGGCGCACTGAAGCTTTCTTT
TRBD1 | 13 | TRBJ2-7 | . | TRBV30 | CAWSQGAHYEQYF | TGTGCCTGGAGTCAGGGGGCCCACTACGAGCAGTACTTC
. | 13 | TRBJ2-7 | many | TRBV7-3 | CASRDGTSYEQYF | TGTGCCAGCAGGGACGGGACCTCCTACGAGCAGTACTTC
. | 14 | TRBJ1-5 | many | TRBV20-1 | CSASRWGGNQPQHF | TGCAGCGCAAGTCGGTGGGGCGGCAATCAGCCCCAGCATTTT
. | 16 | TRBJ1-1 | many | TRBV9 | CASSALAAGLNTEAFF | TGTGCCAGCAGCGCCCTGGCGGCAGGGCTCAACACTGAAGCTTTCTTT
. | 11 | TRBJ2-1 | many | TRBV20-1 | CSARYYNEQFF | TGCAGTGCTAGATACTACAATGAGCAGTTCTTC
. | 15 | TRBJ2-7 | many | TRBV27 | CASSLTSGTIYEQYF | TGTGCCAGCAGTTTAACCTCCGGGACCATCTACGAGCAGTACTTC
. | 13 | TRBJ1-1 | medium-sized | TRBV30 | CAWSADRRTEAFF | TGTGCCTGGAGTGCTGACCGGCGGACTGAAGCTTTCTTT
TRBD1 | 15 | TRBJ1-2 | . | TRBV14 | CASSQYLTGRGGYTF | TGTGCCAGCAGCCAATATTTGACAGGGAGGGGAGGCTACACCTTC
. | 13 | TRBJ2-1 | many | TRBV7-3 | CASSLTRGHEQFF | TGTGCCAGCAGCCTGACTAGGGGGCATGAGCAGTTCTTC